One sample yielded the 3 T cell receptor beta chains listed below, sequenced in a study of T cells in Graves' hyperthyroidism and ophthalmopathy. Amplification yielded TCR beta CDR3 regions, with RNA transcripts as the source. The study used the HTBI primer set for a first-round RT-PCR of the TCR CDR3. TCRdb re-analysed the multiplex PCR reads in MiXCR, keeping a single row per CDR3 protein. The profile covers about 640,000 distinct CDR3 sequences, with around 21% appearing a single time and 30% to 40% taken by the ten largest. The sample was blood. The receptors come from a man in his thirties or forties with Graves' ophthalmopathy.

This clonotype was recorded at least ten times. J is TRBJ1-2 and V is TRBV7-9; D is undetermined. Trimming removed 5 bases at V and 6 bases at J, with 13 bases between. The CDR3 is 13 residues long. Germline lookup yields CDR1 SEHNR and CDR2 FQNEAQ (reference sequence). The chain's CDR3 is CASSARLGDGYTF. CDR3 in DNA: TGTGCCAGCAGCGCCCGACTTGGAGATGGCTACACCTTC.

For this clonotype: A much larger clone sits a single nucleotide away, making a read error possible. The chain has TRBV6-2 or TRBV6-3 and TRBJ2-7, with D tentatively TRBD1 (6 bases). CDR3 length: 12 amino acids. From germline, CDR1 is MNHEY and CDR2 SVGEGT. With 8 bases removed from V and 6 bases from J, the gap between germline ends came to 14 bases. CDR3 residues: CASGSFRGEQYF. For the CDR3, the DNA is TGTGCCAGCGGTTCTTTCAGGGGCGAGCAGTACTTC.

This clonotype was detected a few times. The chain combines TRBV3-1 with TRBJ2-7, with D possibly TRBD2 on 6 matching bases. Germline CDR1 and CDR2: LGHDT and YNNKEL (reference sequence). Trimming removed 5 bases at V and 6 bases at J, with 20 bases between. CDR3 length: 15 amino acids. CDR3 sequence (DNA): TGTGCCAGCAGCGGCGGGACCTCACAAAGGATCGAGCAGTACTTC. This codes for CASSGGTSQRIEQYF.